A selection of T cell receptor beta chains follows, all from one sample in a study of T cell responses to AZD1222 COVID-19 vaccine. Sequencing was performed with immunoSEQ multiplex PCR; in TCRdb, only in-frame clones are kept and a portion is missing. This table holds under 200,000 clones, roughly 92% found once. This material consisted of peripheral blood, taken on day 0 of AZD1222 vaccination. The source of these receptors is an adult in good health. Both conserved end residues are part of each CDR3. D genes are given only for firm matches. Clone size is stated in some rows and not others, as once, few, many or a class when expanded.

cdr3_aa cdr3_nt j_call d_call v_call clone_size
CASSAARDTEAFF TGTGCCAGCAGCGCAGCTCGGGACACTGAAGCTTTCTTT TRBJ1-1 - TRBV9 -
CASSYEGKGAFF TGTGCCAGCAGTTACGAGGGTAAAGGAGCTTTCTTT TRBJ1-1 - TRBV6-6 -
CASSSMGAGDNQPQHF TGTGCCAGCAGTTCAATGGGGGCAGGAGACAATCAGCCCCAGCATTTT TRBJ1-5 - TRBV6-5 -
CASSYRGAANYGYTF TGTGCCAGCAGTTACCGCGGGGCGGCCAACTATGGCTACACCTTC TRBJ1-2 - TRBV6-2/TRBV6-3 once
CASSYSQNQAFYGYTF TGTGCCAGCAGTTACTCTCAGAACCAGGCCTTTTATGGCTACACCTTC TRBJ1-2 - TRBV6-5 few
CASSLGYQPQHF TGTGCCAGCAGCTTGGGATATCAGCCCCAGCATTTT TRBJ1-5 - TRBV7-2 -
CASSPGTANTEAFF TGTGCCAGCTCGCCCGGGACGGCGAACACTGAAGCTTTCTTT TRBJ1-1 - TRBV18 -
CATSRAGTPGGTQYF TGTGCCACCAGCAGGGCCGGGACACCGGGGGGGACCCAGTACTTC TRBJ2-5 - TRBV15 -
CASSPQTGVGSYEQYF TGTGCCAGCAGTCCCCAGACAGGGGTGGGGTCCTACGAGCAGTACTTC TRBJ2-7 TRBD1 TRBV28 -
CASSSAPGHSTGELFF TGTGCCAGCAGCTCCGCCCCGGGACACTCCACCGGGGAGCTGTTTTTT TRBJ2-2 - TRBV7-7 -
CASSYGGSPLHF TGTGCCAGCAGCTACGGTGGTTCACCCCTCCACTTT TRBJ1-6 - TRBV5-4 once